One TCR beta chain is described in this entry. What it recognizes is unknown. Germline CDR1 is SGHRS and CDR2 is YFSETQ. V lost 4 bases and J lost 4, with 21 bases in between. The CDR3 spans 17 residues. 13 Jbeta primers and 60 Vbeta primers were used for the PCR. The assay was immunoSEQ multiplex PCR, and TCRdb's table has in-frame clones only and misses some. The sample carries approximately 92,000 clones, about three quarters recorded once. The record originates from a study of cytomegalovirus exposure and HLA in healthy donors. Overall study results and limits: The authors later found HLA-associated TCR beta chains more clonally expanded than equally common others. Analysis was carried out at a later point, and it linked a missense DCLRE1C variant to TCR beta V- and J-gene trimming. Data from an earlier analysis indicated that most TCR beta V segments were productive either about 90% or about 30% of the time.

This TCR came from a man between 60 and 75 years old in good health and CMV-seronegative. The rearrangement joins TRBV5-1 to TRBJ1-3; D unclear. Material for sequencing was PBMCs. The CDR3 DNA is TGCGCCAGCAGCCGCTTAGGCAGTACGGAGTTGGGAAACACCATATATTTT. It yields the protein CASSRLGSTELGNTIYF.